The next 22 T cell receptor beta chains were all read from a single sample in a study of T cells in Graves' hyperthyroidism and ophthalmopathy. RNA transcripts served as the template for amplifying TCR beta CDR3 regions. Initially, a first-round RT-PCR of the TCR CDR3 employed the HTBI primer set. MiXCR, applied by TCRdb to the multiplex PCR reads, yields one record per CDR3 protein. The sample records 400,000 to 550,000 distinct CDR3 sequences, 14% being singletons. The sample consisted of blood. The receptors were gathered from a woman under 30 with Graves' hyperthyroidism.

This chain joins TRBV7-9 and TRBJ2-7; 14 bases agree with TRBD2. V was clipped by 2 bases and J by 5 bases; unmatched bases: 8. The CDR3 consists of 17 residues. The germline CDR1 and CDR2 sequences are SEHNR and FQNEAQ (reference sequence). The CDR3 here is CASSLRGGLAGDDEQYF. As DNA, the CDR3 is TGTGCCAGCAGCTTAAGGGGGGGACTAGCGGGAGACGACGAGCAGTACTTC.

V gene TRBV9 combines with J gene TRBJ1-2, with 10 bases matching TRBD1. CDR1 SGDLS and CDR2 YYNGEE come from the germline V gene. The CDR3 has 15 amino acids. The trim removed 4 bases at V and 3 bases at J, leaving 6 bases unmatched. The chain's CDR3 is CASSTWTGGDYGYTF. In DNA form, the CDR3 reads TGTGCCAGCAGCACCTGGACAGGGGGGGACTATGGCTACACCTTC.

This clonotype came up a few times. V gene TRBV9 combines with J gene TRBJ1-5, with TRBD1 matching 10 bases. The CDR3 loop spans 15 amino acids. CDR1 is SGDLS and CDR2 is YYNGEE in the germline V gene. Losses at the gene ends were 3 bases for V and 4 bases for J; bases not matched to a gene: 4. The CDR3 region has the DNA TGTGCCAGCAGCGAGGGGGGACAGGGGAATCAGCCCCAGCATTTT. This gives the protein CASSEGGQGNQPQHF.

This clonotype has a count of ten or more. The CDR3 sequence is CASRPGLAGVYEQYF. The CDR3 coding sequence is TGTGCCAGCAGGCCGGGACTAGCGGGAGTTTACGAGCAGTACTTC. This rearrangement joins TRBV12-3 or TRBV12-4 to TRBJ2-7; 14 bases match TRBD2. This CDR3 region has 15 residues. Trimming at V came to 6 bases and at J to 4 bases, leaving 5 bases not matched to a gene.

This chain connects TRBV7-8 to TRBJ2-7; D possibly corresponds to TRBD1 (5 bases). V dropped 6 bases and J dropped 0 bases, with 12 bases sitting between them. This CDR3 is 14 amino acids long. Germline loops: CDR1 SGHVS, CDR2 FQNEAQ. The CDR3 nucleotides read TGTGCCAGCAGGAGAGCAGACAGCTCCTACGAGCAGTACTTC. It is translated as CASRRADSSYEQYF.

This clonotype was recorded at least ten times. The chain carries TRBV18 and TRBJ2-5; 8 nucleotides agree with TRBD1. The J segment lost 4 bases and the V segment lost 1 base, leaving 5 bases of the junction unmatched. The germline V gene encodes CDR1 KGHSH and CDR2 LQKENI. This CDR3 has 15 residues. The CDR3: CASSPRGQVRETQYF. CDR3 in DNA: TGTGCCAGCTCACCACGGGGACAGGTCAGAGAGACCCAGTACTTC.

In this sample, this clonotype turned up a few times. The chain couples TRBV4-1 to TRBJ1-6; 9 bases align to TRBD1. CDR3 length equals 15 residues. Per the germline V gene, CDR1 is MGHRA and CDR2 is YSYEKL. J was trimmed by 7 bases and V by 4 bases; bases with no gene match: 5. The CDR3, as DNA: TGCGCCAGCAGCCCCTGGACAGGGGAGAATTCACCCCTCCACTTT. This sequence encodes CASSPWTGENSPLHF.

With respect to this clonotype: With a much larger clone just one base away, this may be a read error. This sequence joins TRBV6-1 and TRBJ2-1; 9 nucleotides agree with TRBD2. This CDR3 has 16 residues. V lost 3 bases, J lost 4 bases, and 7 bases stayed unmatched. The V gene's germline CDR1 is MNHNS and CDR2 SASEGT. The CDR3 DNA reads as TGTGCCAGCAGTGATCCGACTAGCGGCTCGTACAATGAGCAGTTCTTC. Translation gives CASSDPTSGSYNEQFF.

The gene calls are TRBV9 and TRBJ2-3; the match to TRBD2 covers 14 bases. The CDR3 has 17 amino acids. CDR1 and CDR2 (germline): SGDLS, YYNGEE. The V segment lost 4 bases and the J segment 7 bases; nucleotides outside the gene matches: 11. CDR3 coding DNA: TGTGCCAGCAGCTTCCTCGGGACTAGCGGGAGTTTTTATACGCAGTATTTT. Translating gives CASSFLGTSGSFYTQYF.

The rearrangement links TRBV7-6 to TRBJ2-2; maybe TRBD1 (5 bases). Germline V lookup: CDR1 SGHVS, CDR2 FNYEAQ. Trimming took off 5 bases at V and 4 bases at J, with 8 bases between the two ends. The CDR3 covers 13 residues. CDR3: CASSQTVTGELFF. CDR3 DNA: TGTGCCAGCAGCCAGACAGTCACCGGGGAGCTGTTTTTT.

The chain combines TRBV30 with TRBJ2-3; 10 bases map to TRBD2. The CDR3 extends over 13 amino acids. Germline CDR1 is GTSNPN and CDR2 is SVGIG (reference sequence). V shed 4 bases, J shed 6 bases, and the junction held 4 bases outside the gene matches. CDR3 in amino acids: CAWTSGSGDTQYF. The CDR3 region has the DNA TGTGCCTGGACTAGCGGGAGCGGGGATACGCAGTATTTT.

This clonotype was detected ten times or more. This chain uses TRBV19 with TRBJ2-3; 7 positions agree with TRBD1. The J segment lost 0 bases and the V segment lost 6 bases, leaving 9 bases of the junction unmatched. This CDR3 region has 16 residues. The germline V gene encodes CDR1 LNHDA and CDR2 SQIVND (reference sequence). The CDR3 protein is CASRPISDRSTDTQYF. The CDR3 DNA reads TGTGCCAGTAGACCCATCTCGGACAGGAGCACAGATACGCAGTATTTT.

This clonotype was observed at least ten times. The rearrangement uses TRBV25-1 and TRBJ1-1; no clear D gene. V lost 3 bases to trimming and J lost 5 bases, with 10 bases between them. The CDR3 contains 13 residues. Germline V gene lookup returns CDR1 MGHDK and CDR2 SYGVNS. In DNA, the CDR3 is TGTGCCAGCAGTGATGGGGTCCGGACTGAAGCTTTCTTT. It codes for CASSDGVRTEAFF.

This clonotype was picked up many times. This sequence joins TRBV7-9 and TRBJ1-6; the D is unclear. V lost 1 base and J 11 bases, leaving 12 bases between the germline ends. The length of the CDR3 is 14 residues. In germline, CDR1 is SEHNR, CDR2 FQNEAQ (reference sequence). Here the CDR3 DNA reads TGTGCCAGCAGCTTAGACCTCGTAGGCCCACCCCTCCACTTT. Translating gives CASSLDLVGPPLHF.

The sample holds many counts of this clonotype. The chain employs TRBV7-8 and TRBJ2-7; 11 bases line up with TRBD2. Germline CDR1 and CDR2: SGHVS and FQNEAQ. V shed 3 bases, J shed 0 bases, and the junction held 10 bases outside the gene matches. This CDR3 comprises 18 residues. The CDR3 loop reads CASSFSRLAGLSSYEQYV. The CDR3 DNA reads TGTGCCAGCAGCTTCTCTAGACTAGCGGGACTCAGCTCCTACGAGCAGTACGTC.

This clonotype was counted at least ten times. The chain uses TRBV2 and TRBJ2-1; 9 nucleotides align to TRBD2. The junction had 10 bases not matched to a gene; V was cut back by 1 base and J by 12 bases. The germline gives CDR1 SNHLY, CDR2 FYNNEI. The CDR3 runs 15 residues. Here the CDR3 DNA reads TGTGCCAGCAGTGAAGAGGGGACTAGCTGGTATGGGCAGTTCTTC. Encoded protein: CASSEEGTSWYGQFF.

This chain connects TRBV5-5 to TRBJ1-4; TRBD1 agrees at 7 bases. Germline assignment: CDR1 SGHKS and CDR2 YYEKEE (reference sequence). This CDR3 region has 16 residues. Trimming at V came to 4 bases and at J to 0 bases, leaving 6 bases not matched to a gene. The chain's CDR3 is CASSQGQTATNEKLFF. The DNA of the CDR3 is TGTGCCAGCAGCCAGGGACAGACCGCAACTAATGAAAAACTGTTTTTT.

This clonotype was seen a few times. The rearrangement joins TRBV5-1 to TRBJ2-7; 9 bases line up with TRBD1. With V trimmed by 3 bases and J by 5 bases, 3 bases remained unmatched. Germline-derived CDR1 and CDR2 are SGHRS and YFSETQ. The CDR3 has 13 residues. CDR3 loop: CASSWGQGDEQYF. The DNA for the CDR3 is TGCGCCAGCAGCTGGGGACAGGGAGACGAGCAGTACTTC.

V is TRBV5-1 and J is TRBJ2-3; 7 bases map to TRBD1. Germline V gives CDR1 SGHRS, CDR2 YFSETQ. The V segment lost 4 bases and the J segment 4 bases; nucleotides outside the gene matches: 9. The CDR3 loop spans 15 amino acids. Here the CDR3 reads CASSAWDSSADTQYF. CDR3 bases: TGCGCCAGCAGCGCCTGGGACAGTAGCGCAGATACGCAGTATTTT.

The chain employs TRBV6-1 and TRBJ2-5; tentatively, D is TRBD2 (7 bases). CDR1 MNHNS and CDR2 SASEGT come from the germline V gene. There are 15 residues in the CDR3. V lost 1 base and J 5 bases, leaving 14 bases between the germline ends. The CDR3 DNA reads as TGTGCCAGCAGTGAAGAGGGGGGAGGGCCGGAGACCCAGTACTTC. Encoded protein: CASSEEGGGPETQYF.

Ten or more counts support this clonotype. This sequence joins TRBV5-1 and TRBJ2-1; 7 bases are a match to TRBD2. CDR3 size: 15 residues. With V trimmed by 1 base and J by 5 bases, 6 bases remained unmatched. The germline V gene has CDR1 SGHRS and CDR2 YFSETQ. The CDR3 spells CASSLRASGDNEQFF. The CDR3 coding sequence is TGCGCCAGCAGCTTGAGGGCTAGCGGAGACAATGAGCAGTTCTTC.

This clonotype was seen repeatedly, ten times or more. This rearrangement joins TRBV12-3 or TRBV12-4 to TRBJ2-7, with 10 bases identical to TRBD2. V was pared by 6 bases and J by 1 base, with 6 bases of the junction left unmatched. The CDR3 is 15 amino acids. The CDR3 spells CASSPAGGGSYEQYV. CDR3 sequence (DNA): TGTGCCAGCAGCCCAGCGGGAGGGGGTTCCTACGAGCAGTACGTC.